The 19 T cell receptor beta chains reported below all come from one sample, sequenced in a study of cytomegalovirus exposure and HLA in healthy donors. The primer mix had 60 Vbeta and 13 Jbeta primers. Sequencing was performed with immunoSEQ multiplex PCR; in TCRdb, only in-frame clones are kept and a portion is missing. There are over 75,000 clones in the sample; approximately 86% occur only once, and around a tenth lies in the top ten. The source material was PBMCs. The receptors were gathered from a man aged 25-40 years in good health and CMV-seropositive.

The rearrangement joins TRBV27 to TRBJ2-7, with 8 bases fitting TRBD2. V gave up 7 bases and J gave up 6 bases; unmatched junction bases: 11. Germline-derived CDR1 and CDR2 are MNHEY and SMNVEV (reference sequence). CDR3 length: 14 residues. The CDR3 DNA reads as TGTGCCAGCACTTATAGCGGGACTGTCGCCGAGCAGTACTTC. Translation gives CASTYSGTVAEQYF.

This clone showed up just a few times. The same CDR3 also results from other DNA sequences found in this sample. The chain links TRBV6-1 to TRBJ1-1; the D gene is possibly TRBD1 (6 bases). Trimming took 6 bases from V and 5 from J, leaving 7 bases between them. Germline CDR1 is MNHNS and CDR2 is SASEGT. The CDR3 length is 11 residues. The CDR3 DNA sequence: TGTGCCAGCAGCAGGGGAACTGAAGCTTTCTTT. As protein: CASSRGTEAFF.

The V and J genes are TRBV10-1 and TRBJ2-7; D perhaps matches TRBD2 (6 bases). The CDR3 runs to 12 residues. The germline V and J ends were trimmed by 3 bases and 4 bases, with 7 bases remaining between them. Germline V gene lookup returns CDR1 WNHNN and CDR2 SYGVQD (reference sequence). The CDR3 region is CASSEAGYEQYF. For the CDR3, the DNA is TGCGCCAGCAGTGAAGCGGGTTACGAGCAGTACTTC.

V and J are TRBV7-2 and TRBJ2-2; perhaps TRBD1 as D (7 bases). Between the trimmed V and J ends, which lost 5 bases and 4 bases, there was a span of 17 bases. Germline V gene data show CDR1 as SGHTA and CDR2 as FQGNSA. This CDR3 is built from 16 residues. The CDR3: CASSRAGQSGTGELFF. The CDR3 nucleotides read TGTGCCAGCAGCAGGGCGGGACAGTCTGGCACCGGGGAGCTGTTTTTT.

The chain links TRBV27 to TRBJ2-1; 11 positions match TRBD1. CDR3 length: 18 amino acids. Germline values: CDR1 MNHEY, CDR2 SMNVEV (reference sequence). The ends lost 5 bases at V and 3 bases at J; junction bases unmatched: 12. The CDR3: CASSAHVPGQGVYNEQFF. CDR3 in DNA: TGTGCCAGCAGTGCTCACGTCCCGGGACAGGGGGTCTACAATGAGCAGTTCTTC.

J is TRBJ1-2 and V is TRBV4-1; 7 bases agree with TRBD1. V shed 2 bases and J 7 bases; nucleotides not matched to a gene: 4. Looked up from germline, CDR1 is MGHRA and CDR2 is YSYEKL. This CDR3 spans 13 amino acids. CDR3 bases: TGCGCCAGCAGCCAATGGCCAGGGGGTGGCTACACCTTC. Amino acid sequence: CASSQWPGGGYTF.

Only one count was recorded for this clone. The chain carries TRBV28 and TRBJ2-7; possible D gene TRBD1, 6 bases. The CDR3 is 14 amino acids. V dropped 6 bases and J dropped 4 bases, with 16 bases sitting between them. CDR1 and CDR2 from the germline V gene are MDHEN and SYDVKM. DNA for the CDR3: TGTGCCAGCAGGGGAAACCAAAGGGGGTACGAGCAGTACTTC. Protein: CASRGNQRGYEQYF.

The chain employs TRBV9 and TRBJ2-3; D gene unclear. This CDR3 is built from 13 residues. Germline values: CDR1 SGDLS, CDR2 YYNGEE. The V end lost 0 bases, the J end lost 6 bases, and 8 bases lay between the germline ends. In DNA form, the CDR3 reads TGTGCCAGCAGCGTAGAACTCGCCGATACGCAGTATTTT. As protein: CASSVELADTQYF.

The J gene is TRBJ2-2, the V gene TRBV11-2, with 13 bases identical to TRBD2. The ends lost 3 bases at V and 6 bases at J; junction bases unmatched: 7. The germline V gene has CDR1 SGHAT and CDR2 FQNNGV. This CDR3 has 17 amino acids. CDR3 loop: CASSFRTSGRSAGELFF. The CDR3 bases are TGTGCCAGCAGCTTCAGGACTAGCGGGAGAAGTGCCGGGGAGCTGTTTTTT. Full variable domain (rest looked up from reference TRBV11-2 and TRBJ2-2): EAGVAQSPRYKIIEKRQSVAFWCNPISGHATLYWYQQILGQGPKLLIQFQNNGVVDDSQLPKDRFSAERLKGVDSTLKIQPAKLEDSAVYLCASSFRTSGRSAGELFFGEGSRLTVL.

CDR3 nucleotide sequence: TGTGCCAGTAGTATGGGGGTCGGGAGGAGGCGGAACACCGGGGAGCTGTTTTTT. It yields the protein CASSMGVGRRRNTGELFF. The chain is built from TRBV19 and TRBJ2-2; 7 bases are a match to TRBD2. V trimming: 3 bases; J trimming: 1 base; junction bases outside the gene matches: 11. The CDR3 is 18 residues long. The germline gives CDR1 LNHDA, CDR2 SQIVND (reference sequence).

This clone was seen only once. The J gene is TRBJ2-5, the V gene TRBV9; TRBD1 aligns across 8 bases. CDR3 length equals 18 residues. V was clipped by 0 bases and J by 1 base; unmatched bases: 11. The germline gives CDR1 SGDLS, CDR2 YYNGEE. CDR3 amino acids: CASSVAPGQGGTQETQYF. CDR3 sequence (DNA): TGTGCCAGCAGCGTAGCCCCTGGACAGGGTGGGACCCAAGAGACCCAGTACTTC.

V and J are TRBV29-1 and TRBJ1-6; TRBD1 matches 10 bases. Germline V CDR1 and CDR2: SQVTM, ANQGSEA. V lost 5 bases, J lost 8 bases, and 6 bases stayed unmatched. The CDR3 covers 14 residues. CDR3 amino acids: CSVPGQGSDSPLHF. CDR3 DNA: TGCAGCGTTCCGGGACAGGGGAGCGATTCACCCCTCCACTTT. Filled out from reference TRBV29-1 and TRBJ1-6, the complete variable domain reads SAVISQKPSRDICQRGTSLTIQCQVDSQVTMMFWYRQQPGQSLTLIATANQGSEATYESGFVIDKFPISRPNLTFSTLTVSNMSPEDSSIYLCSVPGQGSDSPLHFGNGTRLTVT.

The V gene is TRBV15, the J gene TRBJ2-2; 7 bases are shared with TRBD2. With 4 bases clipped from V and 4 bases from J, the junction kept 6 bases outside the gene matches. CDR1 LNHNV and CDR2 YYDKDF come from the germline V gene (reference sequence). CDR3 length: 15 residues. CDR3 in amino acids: CATSKPAGVTGELFF. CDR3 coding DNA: TGTGCCACCAGCAAACCGGCGGGGGTCACCGGGGAGCTGTTTTTT.

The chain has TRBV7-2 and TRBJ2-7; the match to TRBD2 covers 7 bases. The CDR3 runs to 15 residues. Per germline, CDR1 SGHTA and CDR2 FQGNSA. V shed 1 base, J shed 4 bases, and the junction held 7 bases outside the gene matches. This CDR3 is CASSLGRDYRYEQYF. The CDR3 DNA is TGTGCCAGCAGCTTAGGTCGGGACTACCGGTACGAGCAGTACTTC.

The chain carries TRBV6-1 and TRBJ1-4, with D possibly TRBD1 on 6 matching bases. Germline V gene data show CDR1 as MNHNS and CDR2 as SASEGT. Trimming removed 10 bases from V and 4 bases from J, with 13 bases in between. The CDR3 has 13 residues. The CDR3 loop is CATSDRINEKLFF. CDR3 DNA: TGTGCCACCTCAGACAGGATTAATGAAAAACTGTTTTTT.

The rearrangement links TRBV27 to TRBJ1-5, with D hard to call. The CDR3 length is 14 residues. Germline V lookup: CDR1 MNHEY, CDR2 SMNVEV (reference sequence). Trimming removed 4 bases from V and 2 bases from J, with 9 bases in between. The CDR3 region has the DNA TGTGCCAGCAGTTATGGGAGGGGCAATCAGCCCCAGCATTTT. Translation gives CASSYGRGNQPQHF.

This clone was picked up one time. The CDR3 reads CASSSVSSGRWQIYEQYF. CDR3 nucleotides: TGCGCCAGCAGCTCGGTCTCTAGCGGGAGGTGGCAGATCTACGAGCAGTACTTC. The genes are TRBV5-1 and TRBJ2-7; TRBD2 matches at 11 bases. CDR1 SGHRS and CDR2 YFSETQ come from the germline V gene. Unmatched junction bases numbered 14, after V lost 3 bases and J lost 3 bases. CDR3 length equals 18 residues.

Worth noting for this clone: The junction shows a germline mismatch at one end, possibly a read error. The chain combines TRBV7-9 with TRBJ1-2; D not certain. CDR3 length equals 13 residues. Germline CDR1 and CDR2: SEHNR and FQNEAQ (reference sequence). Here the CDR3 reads CSSSLSHGYGYTF. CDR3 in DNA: TGTTCCAGCAGCTTATCGCACGGCTATGGCTACACCTTC.

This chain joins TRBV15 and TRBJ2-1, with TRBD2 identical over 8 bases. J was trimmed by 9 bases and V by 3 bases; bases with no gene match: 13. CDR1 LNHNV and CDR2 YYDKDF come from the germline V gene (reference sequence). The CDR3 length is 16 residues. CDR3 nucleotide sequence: TGTGCCACCAGCAGCCAAATTACTAGCGGTTTTGGTGAGCAGTTCTTC. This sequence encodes CATSSQITSGFGEQFF.